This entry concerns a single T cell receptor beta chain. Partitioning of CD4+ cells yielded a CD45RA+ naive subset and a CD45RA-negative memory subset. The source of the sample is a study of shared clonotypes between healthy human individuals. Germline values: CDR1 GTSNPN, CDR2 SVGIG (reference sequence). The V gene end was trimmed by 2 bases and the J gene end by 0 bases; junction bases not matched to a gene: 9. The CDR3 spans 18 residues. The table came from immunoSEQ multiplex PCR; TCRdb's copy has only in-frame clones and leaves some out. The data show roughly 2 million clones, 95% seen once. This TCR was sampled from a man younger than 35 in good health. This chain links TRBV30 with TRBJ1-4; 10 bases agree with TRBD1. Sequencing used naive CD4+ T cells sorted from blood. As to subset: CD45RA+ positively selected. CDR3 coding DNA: TGTGCCTGGAGTCAAGGACAGGGGGGAACTGCAACTAATGAAAAACTGTTTTTT. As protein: CAWSQGQGGTATNEKLFF.